These 32 T cell receptor beta chains share one sample of origin, sequenced in a study of cytomegalovirus exposure and HLA in healthy donors. The PCR ran on 60 Vbeta and 13 Jbeta primers. Sequenced by immunoSEQ multiplex PCR; TCRdb stores in-frame clones only, minus some. Of 140,000 or so clones listed, under 70% are singletons. Source material: PBMCs. The source is a woman aged 55-70 years in good health and CMV-seronegative.

The gene calls are TRBV5-1 and TRBJ2-1; 8 nucleotides align to TRBD1. The germline CDR1 and CDR2 sequences are SGHRS and YFSETQ. The junction had 6 bases not matched to a gene; V was cut back by 4 bases and J by 6 bases. The CDR3 runs 14 residues. The CDR3 DNA reads as TGCGCCAGCAGCCCGGACAGGGTCAGCAATGAGCAGTTCTTC. This translates into CASSPDRVSNEQFF.

Only a few counts were recorded for this clone. The rearrangement uses TRBV6-5 and TRBJ1-2; the D gene is possibly TRBD1 (5 bases). This CDR3 comprises 14 residues. From germline, CDR1 is MNHEY and CDR2 SVGAGI. V lost 4 bases and J 7 bases, leaving 16 bases between the germline ends. The CDR3 DNA reads TGTGCCAGCAGTTTTCGCCCGGTTCAGGGTGGCTACACCTTC. Translation gives CASSFRPVQGGYTF.

In regard to this clone: Other nucleotide sequences in the sample specify the same CDR3. The chain employs TRBV7-9 and TRBJ2-5; D call uncertain. Germline assignment: CDR1 SEHNR and CDR2 FQNEAQ (reference sequence). The CDR3 covers 16 residues. The V end lost 4 bases, the J end lost 0 bases, and 15 bases lay between the germline ends. CDR3 in DNA: TGTGCCAGCAGCTCTTCGGGTAGGCAGTACCAAGAGACCCAGTACTTC. Protein: CASSSSGRQYQETQYF. Together with reference TRBV7-9 and TRBJ2-5, the CDR3 gives the full variable domain: DTGVSQNPRHKITKRGQNVTFRCDPISEHNRLYWYRQTLGQGPEFLTYFQNEAQLEKSRLLSDRFSAERPKGSFSTLEIQRTEQGDSAMYLCASSSSGRQYQETQYFGPGTRLLVL.

The rearrangement joins TRBV29-1 to TRBJ2-4, with TRBD1 matching 8 bases. The germline gives CDR1 SQVTM, CDR2 ANQGSEA. This CDR3 spans 14 amino acids. V lost 6 bases, J lost 3 bases, and 7 bases stayed unmatched. DNA for the CDR3: TGCAGCGTCGTGACAGGGGTGGTCAAAAACATTCAGTACTTC. This sequence encodes CSVVTGVVKNIQYF.

Only a few counts were recorded for this clone. The V and J genes are TRBV11-2 and TRBJ1-2, with D perhaps TRBD1 (6 bases). V gave up 5 bases and J gave up 0 bases, with 13 bases separating them. CDR3 length equals 15 residues. The V gene's germline CDR1 is SGHAT and CDR2 FQNNGV. CDR3 in amino acids: CASSPGDTTNYGYTF. The CDR3 bases are TGTGCCAGCAGCCCCGGGGACACCACTAACTATGGCTACACCTTC.

The chain uses TRBV10-3 and TRBJ2-7, with D unresolved. Germline CDR1 reads ENHRY; CDR2 reads SYGVKD. This CDR3 spans 14 amino acids. Trimming cost V 4 bases and J 0 bases, with 10 bases left between them. DNA for the CDR3: TGTGCCATCAGTGTGGCCCAGGACTCCTACGAGCAGTACTTC. It yields the protein CAISVAQDSYEQYF.

The chain has TRBV7-8 and TRBJ1-3; 7 bases match TRBD1. Germline values: CDR1 SGHVS, CDR2 FQNEAQ. The J segment lost 7 bases and the V segment lost 7 bases, leaving 7 bases of the junction unmatched. This CDR3 contains 13 residues. CDR3 amino acids: CASKNRGGNTIYF. The CDR3 coding sequence is TGTGCCAGCAAAAACAGGGGCGGGAACACCATATATTTT.

This clone has more than one count but fewer than ten. The gene calls are TRBV7-6 and TRBJ2-3; 11 bases fit TRBD2. The V gene end was trimmed by 5 bases and the J gene end by 2 bases; junction bases not matched to a gene: 6. Germline CDR1 and CDR2: SGHVS and FNYEAQ. The CDR3 sequence is 16 residues long. CDR3 sequence: CASSPLAGGSTDTQYF. The DNA for the CDR3 is TGTGCCAGCAGCCCGTTAGCGGGGGGGTCCACAGATACGCAGTATTTT.

This sequence joins TRBV5-4 and TRBJ2-7; D gene ambiguous. Germline values: CDR1 SGHNT, CDR2 YYREEE (reference sequence). This CDR3 spans 12 amino acids. V lost 0 bases, J lost 5 bases, and 6 bases lay in between. The CDR3 DNA reads as TGTGCCAGCAGCTTGGGACGGGACGAGCAGTACTTC. This encodes CASSLGRDEQYF.

The chain carries TRBV19 and TRBJ2-2; 9 nucleotides match TRBD2. This CDR3 region has 19 residues. Losses at the gene ends were 6 bases for V and 4 bases for J; bases not matched to a gene: 18. Germline V CDR1 and CDR2: LNHDA, SQIVND (reference sequence). The CDR3 protein is CASRFGTSFPSVATGELFF. Written as DNA, the CDR3 is TGTGCCAGTAGATTCGGGACTAGCTTCCCCTCCGTCGCCACCGGGGAGCTGTTTTTT.

V gene TRBV18 combines with J gene TRBJ2-5; 7 positions match TRBD1. The end of the DNA aligns better with TRBJ2-7, so the J call may be wrong. CDR1 is KGHSH, CDR2 LQKENI, per germline. The CDR3 totals 13 residues. The CDR3 region is CASSHRGSYEQYF. The CDR3 DNA reads as TGTGCCAGCTCGCACAGGGGAAGCTACGAGCAGTACTTC.

In this sample, this clone turned up a few times. This chain uses TRBV5-1 with TRBJ2-1, with 10 bases lining up with TRBD2. This CDR3 comprises 15 residues. V shed 0 bases and J 3 bases; nucleotides not matched to a gene: 0. The germline CDR1 and CDR2 sequences are SGHRS and YFSETQ. As DNA, the CDR3 is TGCGCCAGCAGCTTGGGGACTAGCGGCTACAATGAGCAGTTCTTC. Translating it yields CASSLGTSGYNEQFF.

The chain couples TRBV19 to TRBJ2-1; D unresolved. The CDR3 sequence is 13 residues long. V lost 7 bases and J 10 bases, leaving 17 bases between the germline ends. CDR1 LNHDA and CDR2 SQIVND come from the germline V gene (reference sequence). CDR3 protein: CASTMVWSSEQFF. DNA of the CDR3: TGTGCCAGTACCATGGTATGGAGCTCCGAGCAGTTCTTC. The full variable domain, completed using reference TRBV19 and TRBJ2-1, is DGGITQSPKYLFRKEGQNVTLSCEQNLNHDAMYWYRQDPGQGLRLIYYSQIVNDFQKGDIAEGYSVSREKKESFPLTVTSAQKNPTAFYLCASTMVWSSEQFFGPGTRLTVL.

This rearrangement joins TRBV19 to TRBJ1-1; D perhaps matches TRBD1 (6 bases). The CDR3 totals 15 residues. The V gene lost 5 bases and the J gene lost 1 base, with 14 bases spanning the gap. CDR1 is LNHDA and CDR2 is SQIVND in the germline V gene (reference sequence). This CDR3 reads CASSVQGQRNTEAFF. DNA for the CDR3: TGTGCCAGTAGTGTCCAAGGACAGAGGAACACTGAAGCTTTCTTT.

This chain links TRBV15 with TRBJ1-1, with a tentative D call TRBD1 (6 bases). Germline lookup yields CDR1 LNHNV and CDR2 YYDKDF (reference sequence). The length of the CDR3 is 13 residues. The germline V and J ends were trimmed by 7 bases and 0 bases, with 9 bases remaining between them. Here the CDR3 DNA reads TGTGCCACCAATCAGGGGCTGAACACTGAAGCTTTCTTT. Protein sequence: CATNQGLNTEAFF.

This clone was seen more than once but under ten times. The chain recombines TRBV7-9 with TRBJ2-1; TRBD1 is a possible D gene (6 bases). This CDR3 spans 14 amino acids. The germline V gene has CDR1 SEHNR and CDR2 FQNEAQ (reference sequence). The germline V and J ends were trimmed by 4 bases and 12 bases, with 19 bases remaining between them. CDR3 loop: CASSSNGQSIVQFF. CDR3 coding DNA: TGTGCCAGCAGCTCAAACGGACAGAGCATCGTGCAGTTCTTC.

Concerning this clone itself: The CDR3 does not end in the conserved phenylalanine or tryptophan, so this is likely a read error. This sequence joins TRBV7-8 and TRBJ1-2; D is unclear. Germline V gives CDR1 SGHVS, CDR2 FQNEAQ. The CDR3 covers 14 residues. The V and J ends lost 2 bases and 3 bases respectively, with 10 bases between them. The DNA for the CDR3 is TGTGCCAGCAGCTTAATTCCGGGGTACTATGGCTACACCCTC. Its translation: CASSLIPGYYGYTL.

There are a few counts of this clone. The chain couples TRBV4-1 to TRBJ1-1, with 10 nucleotides matching TRBD1. CDR1 and CDR2 from the germline V gene are MGHRA and YSYEKL. This CDR3 has 15 amino acids. The V and J ends lost 4 bases and 7 bases, in that order; junction bases with no gene match: 9. CDR3 sequence reads: CASSRDRGVQIEAFF. The CDR3 DNA reads TGCGCCAGCAGCCGGGACAGGGGCGTTCAGATTGAAGCTTTCTTT.

The CDR3: CASSLGPGADTQYF. The CDR3 nucleotides read TGTGCCAGCAGCTTAGGTCCAGGGGCAGATACGCAGTATTTT. The chain employs TRBV7-9 and TRBJ2-3, with a weak D call TRBD1 (6 bases). Germline assignment: CDR1 SEHNR and CDR2 FQNEAQ (reference sequence). This CDR3 is built from 14 residues. V lost 1 base and J 4 bases, leaving 9 bases between the germline ends.

V usage is TRBV4-3 and J usage is TRBJ1-2; D gene uncertain. CDR1 and CDR2 (germline): LGHNA, YSLEER. V shed 0 bases and J shed 4 bases, with 15 bases lying between them. This CDR3 has 16 amino acids. The CDR3 region has the DNA TGCGCCAGCAGCCAAGATTTTTCGGGATCGAGCTATGGCTACACCTTC. Its protein is CASSQDFSGSSYGYTF.

About this clone: The junction departs from the called germline gene at one end, perhaps through a read error. This rearrangement joins TRBV27 to TRBJ2-1, with TRBD1 matching over 9 bases. The CDR3 length is 14 residues. Looked up from germline, CDR1 is MNHEY and CDR2 is SMNVEV (reference sequence). The CDR3 reads CASSLLGQGNERFF. CDR3 DNA sequence: TGTGCCAGCAGTTTATTAGGACAGGGGAATGAGCGGTTCTTC.

The chain employs TRBV4-2 and TRBJ2-1, with TRBD1 matching 9 bases. J lost 6 bases, V lost 4 bases, and 1 base had no gene match. The CDR3 has 13 amino acids. CDR1 is LGHNA, CDR2 YNFKEQ, per germline. The CDR3 protein is CASSPGQGNEQFF. In nucleotides, the CDR3 is TGTGCCAGCAGCCCGGGACAGGGCAATGAGCAGTTCTTC.

The gene calls are TRBV5-1 and TRBJ2-1; 12 positions agree with TRBD2. There are 18 residues in the CDR3. The V gene end was trimmed by 1 base and the J gene end by 8 bases; junction bases not matched to a gene: 13. Germline values: CDR1 SGHRS, CDR2 YFSETQ. The CDR3 coding sequence is TGCGCCAGCAGCTTGTCCGTCCTAGCGGGAGGGAGGTACGATGAGCAGTTCTTC. Amino acids: CASSLSVLAGGRYDEQFF.

This clone was detected only a few times. This chain joins TRBV19 and TRBJ1-4; maybe TRBD1 (6 bases). The V end was cut by 6 bases, the J end by 4 bases, with 9 bases between. The germline V gene encodes CDR1 LNHDA and CDR2 SQIVND (reference sequence). This CDR3 comprises 13 residues. This chain's CDR3 is CASSDRFNEKLFF. Here the CDR3 DNA reads TGTGCCAGTAGCGACAGGTTTAATGAAAAACTGTTTTTT.

This clone showed up just a few times. This rearrangement joins TRBV27 to TRBJ1-3; 10 nucleotides align to TRBD1. With 3 bases clipped from V and 6 bases from J, the junction kept 11 bases outside the gene matches. CDR3 size: 17 residues. The V gene's germline CDR1 is MNHEY and CDR2 SMNVEV (reference sequence). As DNA, the CDR3 is TGTGCCAGCAGTTTCTTACCGTTTGGGACAGGGGAAAACACCATATATTTT. It codes for CASSFLPFGTGENTIYF.

As for this clone: Compared with germline, one end of the junction differs, possibly owing to a read error. This rearrangement joins TRBV5-6 to TRBJ1-1; a possible D gene is TRBD1 (6 bases). Germline V gene data show CDR1 as SGHDT and CDR2 as YYEEEE. There are 14 residues in the CDR3. The CDR3 nucleotides are TGTGCCAGCAGGTTGGGACACCCGAACACTGAAGCTTTCTTT. Translation gives CASRLGHPNTEAFF.

V usage is TRBV7-2 and J usage is TRBJ2-4; TRBD2 might be the D (6 bases). Deletions cut 6 bases from V and 6 bases from J, with 15 bases between. CDR1 and CDR2 (germline): SGHTA, FQGNSA. This CDR3 is built from 14 residues. In DNA form, the CDR3 reads TGTGCCAGCAGTCGCGGGGCTTTGAGAAACATTCAGTACTTC. It yields the protein CASSRGALRNIQYF.

This rearrangement joins TRBV19 to TRBJ1-5; 7 nucleotides match TRBD1. CDR3 length equals 18 residues. V lost 5 bases and J lost 6; bases outside the gene matches: 19. Germline CDR1 is LNHDA and CDR2 is SQIVND (reference sequence). The CDR3 loop is CASSLLPGQTSGSQPQHF. CDR3 coding DNA: TGTGCCAGTAGTTTACTTCCGGGACAGACCTCGGGGAGTCAGCCCCAGCATTTT.

This sequence joins TRBV5-1 and TRBJ1-5; D uncertain. The CDR3 length is 17 residues. V was cut by 1 base and J by 0 bases, with 14 bases left in between. From germline, CDR1 is SGHRS and CDR2 YFSETQ. CDR3 nucleotide sequence: TGCGCCAGCAGCTTGCGTGTCAGAAAGTATAGCAATCAGCCCCAGCATTTT. It encodes CASSLRVRKYSNQPQHF.

The chain recombines TRBV29-1 with TRBJ2-7; 8 bases agree with TRBD1. Germline loops: CDR1 SQVTM, CDR2 ANQGSEA. CDR3 length: 14 residues. J lost 0 bases, V lost 7 bases, and 8 bases had no gene match. CDR3 DNA sequence: TGCAGCGGCTCGGGACAGGCTCCCTCCTACGAGCAGTACTTC. It encodes CSGSGQAPSYEQYF.

The rearrangement links TRBV7-8 to TRBJ2-5, with TRBD2 matching 12 bases. The CDR3 consists of 17 residues. V was pared by 0 bases and J by 3 bases, with 5 bases of the junction left unmatched. CDR1 and CDR2 (germline): SGHVS, FQNEAQ. The CDR3, as DNA: TGTGCCAGCAGCTTAGCGGGGCTAGCGGGAGGGAAAGAGACCCAGTACTTC. Protein: CASSLAGLAGGKETQYF.

The gene calls are TRBV5-1 and TRBJ1-2; 7 bases are a match to TRBD1. With 3 bases clipped from V and 5 bases from J, the junction kept 10 bases outside the gene matches. CDR3 length equals 15 residues. CDR1 and CDR2 (germline): SGHRS, YFSETQ. The CDR3 coding sequence is TGCGCCAGCAGCTCACCGGGACAGAGGGCGTATGGCTACACCTTC. This codes for CASSSPGQRAYGYTF. Drawing the rest from reference TRBV5-1 and TRBJ1-2, the complete variable domain is KAGVTQTPRYLIKTRGQQVTLSCSPISGHRSVSWYQQTPGQGLQFLFEYFSETQRNKGNFPGRFSGRQFSNSRSEMNVSTLELGDSALYLCASSSPGQRAYGYTFGSGTRLTVV.